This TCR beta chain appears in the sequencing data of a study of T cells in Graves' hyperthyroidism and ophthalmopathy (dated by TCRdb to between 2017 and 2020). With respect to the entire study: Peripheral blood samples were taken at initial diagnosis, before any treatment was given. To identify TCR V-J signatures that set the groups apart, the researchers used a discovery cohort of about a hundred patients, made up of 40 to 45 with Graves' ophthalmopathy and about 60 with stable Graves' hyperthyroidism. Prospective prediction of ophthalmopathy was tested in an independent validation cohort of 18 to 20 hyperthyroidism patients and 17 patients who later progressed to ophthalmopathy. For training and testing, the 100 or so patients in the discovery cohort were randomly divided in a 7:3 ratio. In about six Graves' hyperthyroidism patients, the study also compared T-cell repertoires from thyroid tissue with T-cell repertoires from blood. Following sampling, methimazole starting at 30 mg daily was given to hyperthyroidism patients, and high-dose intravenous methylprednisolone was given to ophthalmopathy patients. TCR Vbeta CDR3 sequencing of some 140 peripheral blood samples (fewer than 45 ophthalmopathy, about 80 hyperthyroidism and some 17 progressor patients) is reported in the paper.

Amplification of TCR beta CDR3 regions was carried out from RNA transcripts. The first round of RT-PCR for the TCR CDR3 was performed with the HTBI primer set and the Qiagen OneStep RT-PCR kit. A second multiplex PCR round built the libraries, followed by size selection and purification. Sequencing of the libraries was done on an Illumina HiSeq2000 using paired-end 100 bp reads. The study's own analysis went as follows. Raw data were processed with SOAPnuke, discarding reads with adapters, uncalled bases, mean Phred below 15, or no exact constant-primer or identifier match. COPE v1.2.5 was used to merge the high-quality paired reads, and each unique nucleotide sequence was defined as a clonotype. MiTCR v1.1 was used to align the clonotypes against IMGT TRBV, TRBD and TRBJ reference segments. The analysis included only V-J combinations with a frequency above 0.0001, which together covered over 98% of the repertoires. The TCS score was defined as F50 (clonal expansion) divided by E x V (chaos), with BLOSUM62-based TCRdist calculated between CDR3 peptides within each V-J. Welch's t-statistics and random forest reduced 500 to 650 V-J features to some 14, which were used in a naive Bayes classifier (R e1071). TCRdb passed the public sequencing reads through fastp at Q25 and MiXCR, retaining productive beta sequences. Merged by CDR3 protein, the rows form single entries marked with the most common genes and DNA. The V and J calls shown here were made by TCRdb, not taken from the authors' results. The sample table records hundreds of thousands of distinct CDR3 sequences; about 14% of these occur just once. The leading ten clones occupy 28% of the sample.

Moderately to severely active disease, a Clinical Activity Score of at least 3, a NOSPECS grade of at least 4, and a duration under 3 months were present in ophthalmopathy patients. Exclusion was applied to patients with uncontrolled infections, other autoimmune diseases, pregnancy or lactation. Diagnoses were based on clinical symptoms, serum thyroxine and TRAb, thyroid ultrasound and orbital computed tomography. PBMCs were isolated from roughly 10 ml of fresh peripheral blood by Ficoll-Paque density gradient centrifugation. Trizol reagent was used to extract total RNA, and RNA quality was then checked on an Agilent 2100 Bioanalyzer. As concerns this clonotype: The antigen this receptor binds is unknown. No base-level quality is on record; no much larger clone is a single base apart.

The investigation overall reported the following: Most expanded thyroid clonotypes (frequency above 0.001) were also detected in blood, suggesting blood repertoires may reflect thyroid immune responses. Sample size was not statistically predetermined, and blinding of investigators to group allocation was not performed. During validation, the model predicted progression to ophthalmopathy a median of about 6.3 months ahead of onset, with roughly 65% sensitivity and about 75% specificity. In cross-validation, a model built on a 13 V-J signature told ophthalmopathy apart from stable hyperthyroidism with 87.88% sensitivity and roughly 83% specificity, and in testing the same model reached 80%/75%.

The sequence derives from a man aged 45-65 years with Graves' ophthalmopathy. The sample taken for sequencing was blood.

The sequenced DNA is TGTGCCATCAGCCTAACAGGGGTGAACACTGAAGCTTTCTTT. It is translated as CAISLTGVNTEAFF. The rearrangement combines TRBV10-3 with TRBJ1-1; the central 7 bases match TRBD1. Looking up the germline V gene yields CDR1 ENHRY and CDR2 SYGVKD. The CDR3 starts with the cysteine, ends with the phenylalanine, and has 14 residues. Only the CDR3 part of the read is kept: 42 bases, read in frame from the first base. V loses 6 bases at its end and J loses 0 bases; junction bases beyond the gene matches: 4.